One sample yielded the 27 T cell receptor beta chains listed below, sequenced in a study of blood T cell repertoires in COVID-19. The data were produced by immunoSEQ multiplex PCR, yet TCRdb's version contains in-frame clones alone and is incomplete. In the table there are about 98,000 clones, roughly nine tenths of which are singletons. What was sequenced was peripheral blood. The receptors stem from a woman aged 45-65 years with COVID-19, enrolled during active disease.

The count of this clone is one. The chain employs TRBV5-1 and TRBJ2-6, with D maybe TRBD2 (5 bases). The CDR3 runs to 17 residues. Trimming stripped 0 bases from V and 2 bases from J, with 12 bases between. The germline V gene has CDR1 SGHRS and CDR2 YFSETQ. The DNA of the CDR3 is TGCGCCAGCAGCTTGGTCGGGGAGATTACTGGGGCCAACGTCCTGACTTTC. This translates into CASSLVGEITGANVLTF.

The V gene is TRBV7-2, the J gene TRBJ2-5; the D gene is possibly TRBD2 (5 bases). V lost 2 bases and J lost 5, with 12 bases in between. The germline V gene has CDR1 SGHTA and CDR2 FQGNSA. CDR3 length: 14 amino acids. In DNA form, the CDR3 reads TGTGCCAGCAGCTTATTATTAGCGTCGGAGACCCAGTACTTC. This codes for CASSLLLASETQYF.

This chain uses TRBV12-1 with TRBJ2-7; TRBD1, the table's D call, was not compared with the DNA. TRBV12-1 is marked as a pseudogene. This CDR3 has 15 amino acids. The CDR3 coding sequence is TGTGCCAGCAACCCCGGGACAGGTCAGGCACACGAGCAGTACTTC. Its translation: CASNPGTGQAHEQYF.

V and J are TRBV4-1 and TRBJ1-2, with 7 nucleotides matching TRBD1. The ends lost 3 bases at V and 3 bases at J; junction bases unmatched: 7. The CDR3 is 15 amino acids. The germline gives CDR1 MGHRA, CDR2 YSYEKL. The CDR3, as DNA: TGCGCCAGCAGCCACGGGAGGGACAGAGACTATGGCTACACCTTC. Amino acids: CASSHGRDRDYGYTF.

In DNA form, the CDR3 reads TGTGCTAGTGGTTTGACAGGGAAACATGAGCAGTTCTTC. Its protein product is CASGLTGKHEQFF. The rearrangement links TRBV12-5 to TRBJ2-1, with D possibly being TRBD1 (6 bases). The CDR3 consists of 13 residues. Germline CDR1 is LGHNT and CDR2 is FRNRAP. Trimming removed 2 bases at V and 8 bases at J, with 10 bases between.

This chain links TRBV15 with TRBJ2-1; 11 positions agree with TRBD1. The V gene's germline CDR1 is LNHNV and CDR2 YYDKDF (reference sequence). This CDR3 is built from 14 residues. The V and J ends lost 5 bases and 9 bases, in that order; junction bases with no gene match: 6. Written as DNA, the CDR3 is TGTGCCACCAGCGGACAGGGGGCAATGGGTGAGCAGTTCTTC. This translates into CATSGQGAMGEQFF.

Only a few counts were recorded for this clone. This CDR3 is CASSRRENTGELFF. For the CDR3, the DNA is TGTGCCAGTAGTAGGCGGGAAAACACCGGGGAGCTGTTTTTT. V is TRBV19 and J is TRBJ2-2; D may be TRBD2 (6 bases). V was trimmed by 4 bases and J by 2 bases, leaving 8 bases between them. The CDR3 has 14 amino acids. Per germline, CDR1 LNHDA and CDR2 SQIVND (reference sequence).

The V call is TRBV18, the J call TRBJ1-4; 8 bases are a match to TRBD1. In germline, CDR1 is KGHSH, CDR2 LQKENI. The CDR3 contains 17 residues. The ends lost 0 bases at V and 0 bases at J; junction bases unmatched: 3. As DNA, the CDR3 is TGTGCCAGCTCACCACCGGGACAGGCGTCAACTAATGAAAAACTGTTTTTT. Its protein is CASSPPGQASTNEKLFF.

This chain connects TRBV5-4 to TRBJ2-7; tentatively, D is TRBD1 (5 bases). Trimming stripped 1 base from V and 1 base from J, with 9 bases between. CDR3 size: 14 residues. Germline-derived CDR1 and CDR2 are SGHNT and YYREEE (reference sequence). CDR3 bases: TGTGCCAGCAGCTTGCCGTCAGGGTCCTACGAGCAGTACTTC. Protein: CASSLPSGSYEQYF. Complete variable domain (other parts from reference TRBV5-4 and TRBJ2-7): ETGVTQSPTHLIKTRGQQVTLRCSSQSGHNTVSWYQQALGQGPQFIFQYYREEENGRGNFPPRFSGLQFPNYSSELNVNALELDDSALYLCASSLPSGSYEQYFGPGTRLTVT.

The genes are TRBV6-5 and TRBJ2-3, with D possibly matching TRBD2 (5 bases). V lost 4 bases, J lost 7 bases, and 21 bases lay in between. Per the germline V gene, CDR1 is MNHEY and CDR2 is SVGAGI. The CDR3 is made up of 16 amino acids. The CDR3 reads CASSSLGPGFGYTQYF. CDR3 DNA sequence: TGTGCCAGCAGTTCCCTCGGCCCGGGGTTCGGATATACGCAGTATTTT.

The table lists this clone with a few counts. This chain joins TRBV6-5 and TRBJ1-1; D possibly corresponds to TRBD1 (6 bases). Germline V gene lookup returns CDR1 MNHEY and CDR2 SVGAGI. This CDR3 spans 15 amino acids. Trimming removed 2 bases from V and 1 base from J, with 11 bases in between. CDR3 loop: CASSYQGLKNTEAFF. DNA of the CDR3: TGTGCCAGCAGTTACCAGGGGCTGAAGAACACTGAAGCTTTCTTT.

This clone occurred a few times. The J gene is TRBJ2-5, the V gene TRBV3-1 (or the pseudogene TRBV3-2); tentatively, D is TRBD1 (6 bases). Germline CDR1 LGHDT, CDR2 YNNKEL (reference sequence). The CDR3 consists of 17 residues. V was pared by 1 base and J by 1 base, with 16 bases between. The CDR3 DNA follows: TGTGCCAGCAGCCAAGCGCGTTGGGTAGGGGGCCAAGAGACCCAGTACTTC. Protein: CASSQARWVGGQETQYF.

The CDR3 sequence: CASSQSTGHTEAFF. In DNA form, the CDR3 reads TGTGCCAGCAGCCAATCGACAGGGCACACTGAAGCTTTCTTT. The J gene is TRBJ1-1, the V gene TRBV3-1 (or the pseudogene TRBV3-2), with 7 bases lining up with TRBD1. Germline lookup yields CDR1 LGHDT and CDR2 YNNKEL (reference sequence). The CDR3 consists of 14 residues. Trimming cost V 2 bases and J 3 bases; bases outside gene matches: 3.

The chain joins TRBV2 to TRBJ2-5; 13 nucleotides align to TRBD2. Germline V gives CDR1 SNHLY, CDR2 FYNNEI. There are 14 residues in the CDR3. With 7 bases clipped from V and 9 bases from J, the junction kept 8 bases outside the gene matches. CDR3 protein: CASKGTSGEAAQYF. CDR3 coding DNA: TGTGCCAGCAAAGGGACTAGCGGGGAAGCGGCCCAGTACTTC. Looking up the rest from reference TRBV2 and TRBJ2-5 gives the full variable domain: EPEVTQTPSHQVTQMGQEVILRCVPISNHLYFYWYRQILGQKVEFLVSFYNNEISEKSEIFDDQFSVERPDGSNFTLKIRSTKLEDSAMYFCASKGTSGEAAQYFGPGTRLLVL.

V gene TRBV5-5 combines with J gene TRBJ2-2; maybe TRBD2 (5 bases). The V gene lost 5 bases and the J gene lost 5 bases, with 13 bases spanning the gap. CDR3 length: 14 amino acids. Germline loops: CDR1 SGHKS, CDR2 YYEKEE (reference sequence). The CDR3 spells CASSRMDWTGELFF. CDR3 DNA: TGTGCCAGCAGTCGAATGGACTGGACCGGGGAGCTGTTTTTT. The full variable domain, its missing parts supplied by reference TRBV5-5 and TRBJ2-2, is DAGVTQSPTHLIKTRGQQVTLRCSPISGHKSVSWYQQVLGQGPQFIFQYYEKEERGRGNFPDRFSARQFPNYSSELNVNALLLGDSALYLCASSRMDWTGELFFGEGSRLTVL.

V is TRBV11-1 and J is TRBJ2-3, with 7 positions matching TRBD1. Germline V gene lookup returns CDR1 SGHAT and CDR2 FQDESV (reference sequence). The length of the CDR3 is 15 residues. The trim removed 5 bases at V and 0 bases at J, leaving 5 bases unmatched. The CDR3, as DNA: TGTGCCAGCAGCCCGGTGGACAGGAGCACAGATACGCAGTATTTT. Translated, it gives CASSPVDRSTDTQYF.

The chain employs TRBV2 and TRBJ1-2; TRBD1 is a possible D gene (6 bases). CDR1 SNHLY and CDR2 FYNNEI come from the germline V gene. The CDR3 sequence is 12 residues long. V dropped 6 bases and J dropped 8 bases, with 13 bases sitting between them. In DNA, the CDR3 is TGTGCCAGCAGCGGAACAGGGAACGGCTACACCTTC. It yields the protein CASSGTGNGYTF.

The rearrangement links TRBV6-5 to TRBJ2-7, with 7 bases matching TRBD1. In germline, CDR1 is MNHEY, CDR2 SVGAGI. J lost 6 bases, V lost 10 bases, and 15 bases had no gene match. The CDR3 sequence is 14 residues long. The CDR3 protein is CATLPRTGGLEQYF. The CDR3 coding sequence is TGTGCCACCTTACCGAGGACAGGTGGGCTCGAGCAGTACTTC.

The rearrangement links TRBV3-1 (or the pseudogene TRBV3-2) to TRBJ2-5; 12 nucleotides line up with TRBD2. CDR3 size: 16 residues. V gave up 0 bases and J gave up 6 bases; unmatched junction bases: 5. Germline CDR1 reads LGHDT; CDR2 reads YNNKEL (reference sequence). CDR3 residues: CASSQELAGGRQTQYF. The CDR3 nucleotides read TGTGCCAGCAGCCAAGAGCTAGCGGGGGGGCGACAGACCCAGTACTTC.

This clone was observed a single time. The rearrangement links TRBV28 to TRBJ2-1, with 8 nucleotides matching TRBD2. CDR3 length equals 15 residues. Germline values: CDR1 MDHEN, CDR2 SYDVKM. V lost 2 bases, J lost 6 bases, and 6 bases stayed unmatched. The CDR3 DNA is TGTGCCAGCAGTTTACCGGGGGGGCGTATCAATGAGCAGTTCTTC. This gives the protein CASSLPGGRINEQFF.

The chain has TRBV27 and TRBJ2-3; 9 positions agree with TRBD2. Looked up from germline, CDR1 is MNHEY and CDR2 is SMNVEV (reference sequence). This CDR3 contains 18 residues. Trimming cost V 6 bases and J 1 base; bases outside gene matches: 14. This CDR3 reads CASRTRRGGREGTDTQYF. DNA for the CDR3: TGTGCCAGCAGAACGCGGCGGGGGGGCCGAGAGGGCACAGATACGCAGTATTTT.

The gene calls are TRBV5-6 and TRBJ2-7; possible D gene TRBD1, 6 bases. The V end lost 3 bases, the J end lost 5 bases, and 24 bases lay between the germline ends. Looked up from germline, CDR1 is SGHDT and CDR2 is YYEEEE. There are 17 residues in the CDR3. The CDR3 loop reads CASSSVPTTDRTDEQYF. CDR3 DNA sequence: TGTGCCAGCAGCTCCGTGCCTACGACGGACAGAACCGACGAGCAGTACTTC.

The V and J genes are TRBV7-6 and TRBJ2-5; TRBD2 aligns across 8 bases. The V and J ends lost 4 bases and 7 bases, in that order; junction bases with no gene match: 11. Germline V gene sequence: CDR1 SGHVS, CDR2 FNYEAQ. The CDR3 runs to 15 residues. The DNA for the CDR3 is TGTGCCAGCAGCTCCAGGAGCGGGGGCCCCCTGACCCAGTACTTC. Its translation: CASSSRSGGPLTQYF.

The gene calls are TRBV6-5 and TRBJ2-3; possibly TRBD2 for D (6 bases). The CDR3 is made up of 15 amino acids. The V gene's germline CDR1 is MNHEY and CDR2 SVGAGI. Trimming pared 11 bases from V and 1 base from J, leaving 19 bases between. The CDR3 nucleotides read TGTGCCGGCGACAATACTAGCCACGGCACAGATACGCAGTATTTT. It yields the protein CAGDNTSHGTDTQYF.

With regard to this clone: Other DNA sequences within the sample encode an identical CDR3. CDR3 sequence (DNA): TGCGCCAGCAGCCTACAGGGTGAGAGCAATCAGCCCCAGCATTTT. It encodes CASSLQGESNQPQHF. The gene calls are TRBV5-1 and TRBJ1-5; TRBD1 is a possible D gene (6 bases). This CDR3 spans 15 amino acids. V was clipped by 4 bases and J by 1 base, with 12 bases between them. Germline V gives CDR1 SGHRS, CDR2 YFSETQ.

This clone appeared once. CDR3 coding DNA: TGTGCCGTCCGGACCGCGGGGTCTGGAAACACCATATATTTT. Amino acid sequence: CAVRTAGSGNTIYF. V is TRBV19 and J is TRBJ1-3; D gene uncertain. This CDR3 comprises 14 residues. Germline V gives CDR1 LNHDA, CDR2 SQIVND (reference sequence). V lost 11 bases and J lost 1, with 15 bases in between. The variable domain in full, completed from reference TRBV19 and TRBJ1-3, reads DGGITQSPKYLFRKEGQNVTLSCEQNLNHDAMYWYRQDPGQGLRLIYYSQIVNDFQKGDIAEGYSVSREKKESFPLTVTSAQKNPTAFYLCAVRTAGSGNTIYFGEGSWLTVV.

This clone was seen only a few times. J is TRBJ1-5 and V is TRBV4-1, with D possibly TRBD1 on 5 matching bases. The germline CDR1 and CDR2 sequences are MGHRA and YSYEKL. V was cut by 0 bases and J by 7 bases, with 7 bases left in between. This CDR3 spans 13 amino acids. The DNA for the CDR3 is TGCGCCAGCAGCCAAGAGGGGGGACAGCCCCAGCATTTT. Protein product: CASSQEGGQPQHF.